This T cell receptor (beta chain) stems from a study of early T cells in non-severe SARS-CoV-2 infection. Study-level information: Chains were not paired, and sequencing was done on bulk RNA from unsorted whole blood.

The TCR library protocol attached unique molecular identifiers to the individual cDNA molecules. One entry per CDR3 protein, called by TCRdb with MiXCR from the 5' RACE reads. The data show 30,000 to 40,000 distinct CDR3 sequences, 5% to 7% seen once. Regarding this clonotype: Its antigen is not identified.

Study outcomes and limitations: The VDJdb matching leaned toward anti-spike CD8 responses and overlooked private and CD4 specificities.

Germline assignment: CDR1 KGHSH and CDR2 LQKENI. With 1 base removed from V and 1 base from J, the gap between germline ends came to 5 bases. The CDR3 spans 13 residues. This chain joins TRBV18 and TRBJ2-7; no definite D call. Source material: whole blood. The TCR was taken from an adult who was a healthcare worker with PCR-confirmed SARS-CoV-2 infection or an uninfected control (not recorded which). CDR3 bases: TGTGCCAGCTCACCACTGCTATCCTACGAGCAGTACTTC. It specifies CASSPLLSYEQYF.